The 5 T cell receptor beta chains given below trace back to one sample, sequenced in a study of cytomegalovirus exposure and HLA in healthy donors. Researchers ran the PCR with 60 Vbeta and 13 Jbeta primers. The assay was immunoSEQ multiplex PCR, and TCRdb's table has in-frame clones only and misses some. This table holds fewer than 75,000 clones, about 82% found once. Sequencing used PBMCs. The receptors were gathered from a woman in her 30s in good health and CMV-seronegative.

The chain has TRBV2 and TRBJ2-7; 8 bases line up with TRBD2. CDR1 is SNHLY and CDR2 is FYNNEI in the germline V gene. Trimming removed 7 bases from V and 0 bases from J; junction bases left unmatched: 11. The CDR3 runs to 16 residues. The DNA for the CDR3 is TGTGCCAGCAAAAGGGAACTAGCGGACTTCTCCTACGAGCAGTACTTC. Its protein product is CASKRELADFSYEQYF. The variable domain in full, with the rest retrieved from reference TRBV2 and TRBJ2-7, is EPEVTQTPSHQVTQMGQEVILRCVPISNHLYFYWYRQILGQKVEFLVSFYNNEISEKSEIFDDQFSVERPDGSNFTLKIRSTKLEDSAMYFCASKRELADFSYEQYFGPGTRLTVT.

The rearrangement links TRBV5-1 to TRBJ2-7, with D possibly TRBD1 on 6 matching bases. Trimming took off 2 bases at V and 3 bases at J, with 12 bases between the two ends. The CDR3 spans 14 residues. The germline CDR1 and CDR2 sequences are SGHRS and YFSETQ. The CDR3 region is CASSLSTGHYEQYF. The CDR3, as DNA: TGCGCCAGCAGCTTATCTACAGGGCACTACGAGCAGTACTTC.

The DNA for the CDR3 is TGTGCCAGCAGCTTACAACCTAAACAGGGTGGCGAGCAGTACTTC. This gives the protein CASSLQPKQGGEQYF. The chain joins TRBV7-9 to TRBJ2-7; tentatively, D is TRBD1 (6 bases). Trimming pared 2 bases from V and 6 bases from J, leaving 17 bases between. The CDR3 length is 15 residues. CDR1 SEHNR and CDR2 FQNEAQ come from the germline V gene (reference sequence).

The CDR3 sequence: CASSAYPTAGDTQYF. The CDR3 coding sequence is TGTGCCAGCAGCGCCTACCCGACAGCTGGGGATACGCAGTATTTT. The J gene is TRBJ2-3, the V gene TRBV7-9; tentative D call: TRBD1 (5 bases). V was shortened by 5 bases and J by 6 bases, with 18 bases between the two germline ends. The CDR3 has 15 amino acids. CDR1 and CDR2 (germline): SEHNR, FQNEAQ (reference sequence).

This clone has more than one count but fewer than ten. The J gene is TRBJ1-6, the V gene TRBV27; possibly TRBD1 for D (5 bases). The CDR3 totals 15 residues. Trimming cost V 0 bases and J 7 bases, with 10 bases left between them. Looked up from germline, CDR1 is MNHEY and CDR2 is SMNVEV (reference sequence). CDR3 nucleotide sequence: TGTGCCAGCAGTTTATCCAGCCAGGGAAATTCACCCCTCCACTTT. Translating gives CASSLSSQGNSPLHF.